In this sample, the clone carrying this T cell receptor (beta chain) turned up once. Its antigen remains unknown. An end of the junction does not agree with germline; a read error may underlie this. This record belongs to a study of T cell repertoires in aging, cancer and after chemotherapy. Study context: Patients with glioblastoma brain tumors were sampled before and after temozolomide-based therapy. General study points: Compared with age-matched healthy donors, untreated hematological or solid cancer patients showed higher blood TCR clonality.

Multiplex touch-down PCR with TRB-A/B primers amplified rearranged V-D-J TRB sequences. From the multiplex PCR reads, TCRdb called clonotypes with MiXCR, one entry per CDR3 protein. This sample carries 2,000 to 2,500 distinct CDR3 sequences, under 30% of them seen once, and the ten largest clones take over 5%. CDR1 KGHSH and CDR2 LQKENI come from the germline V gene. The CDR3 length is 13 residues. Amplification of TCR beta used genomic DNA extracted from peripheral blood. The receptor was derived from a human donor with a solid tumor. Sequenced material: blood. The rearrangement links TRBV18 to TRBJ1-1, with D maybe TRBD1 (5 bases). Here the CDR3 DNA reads TGTACCAGCTCGATAAATCAGGGCGCTGAAGCTTTCTTT. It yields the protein CTSSINQGAEAFF.